The sequence of this TCR beta chain was determined in a study of CD8 T cells in ankylosing spondylitis. Study outcomes and limitations: Disease-linked clones bore a CD8+ phenotype, appearing relatively rarely in peripheral blood. Eight or nine highly homologous variants made up a TCR beta motif that seemed to typify ankylosing spondylitis blood. There were earlier reports of some motif variants in reactive arthritis synovial fluid and blood. In ankylosing spondylitis patients, matched synovial fluid reportedly showed significant enrichment of disease-linked clones.

Libraries of TCR beta came from quantitative 5'-RACE with molecular barcodes. TCRdb analysed the 5' RACE reads with MiXCR anew, one entry per CDR3 protein. This repertoire shows approximately 220,000 distinct CDR3 sequences, approximately 20% found once; its top ten account for about 44%. This clonotype was counted only a few times. Its antigen is as yet unknown. The receptor comes from a male donor with ankylosing spondylitis. The sample taken for sequencing was blood, either unsorted or a sorted T cell fraction (not recorded which).

The DNA of the CDR3 is TGTGCCTGGACCGGCGGGGGAGGGGAGCTGTTTTTT. The encoded protein is CAWTGGGGELFF. The V call is TRBV30, the J call TRBJ2-2, with 7 bases lining up with TRBD2. V shed 4 bases and J 8 bases; nucleotides not matched to a gene: 4. This CDR3 comprises 12 residues. Germline CDR1 GTSNPN, CDR2 SVGIG (reference sequence).